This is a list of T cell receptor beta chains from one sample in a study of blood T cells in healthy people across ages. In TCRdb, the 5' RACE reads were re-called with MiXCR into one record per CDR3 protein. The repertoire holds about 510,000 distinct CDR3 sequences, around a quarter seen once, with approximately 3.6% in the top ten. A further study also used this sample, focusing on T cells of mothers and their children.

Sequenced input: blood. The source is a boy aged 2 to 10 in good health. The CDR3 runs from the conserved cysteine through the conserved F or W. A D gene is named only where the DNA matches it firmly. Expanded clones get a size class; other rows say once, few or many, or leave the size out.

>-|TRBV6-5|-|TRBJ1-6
CTSSYRGSNSPLHF
TGTACCAGCAGTTACCGGGGATCTAATTCACCCCTCCACTTT
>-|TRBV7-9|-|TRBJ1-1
CASRQVDTEAFF
TGTGCCAGCAGACAGGTTGATACTGAAGCTTTCTTT
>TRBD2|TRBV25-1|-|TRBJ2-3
CASSGTSGSEAGGTDTRYF
TGTGCCAGCAGCGGGACTAGCGGGAGCGAAGCTGGGGGCACAGATACGCGGTATTTT
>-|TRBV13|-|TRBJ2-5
CASSTTQEGTETQYF
TGTGCCAGCAGCACAACTCAGGAGGGAACGGAGACCCAGTACTTC
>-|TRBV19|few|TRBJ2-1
CASSIDPFYEQFF
TGTGCCAGTAGTATAGATCCTTTCTATGAGCAGTTCTTC
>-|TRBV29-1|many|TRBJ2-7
CSVGRGNYEQYF
TGCAGCGTTGGCAGGGGTAACTACGAGCAGTACTTC
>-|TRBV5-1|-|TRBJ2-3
CASSLAPANTDTQYF
TGCGCCAGCAGCTTGGCCCCGGCTAACACAGATACGCAGTATTTT
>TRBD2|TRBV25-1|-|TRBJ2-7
CASSDGPGGRGPLYEQYF
TGTGCCAGCAGTGACGGGCCGGGAGGCCGCGGACCCCTCTACGAGCAGTACTTC
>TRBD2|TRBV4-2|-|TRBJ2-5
CASSQQLFRRGGFQETQYF
TGTGCCAGCAGCCAACAGCTCTTTAGGCGGGGGGGATTCCAAGAGACCCAGTACTTC
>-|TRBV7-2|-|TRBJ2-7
CASTITIGSYRVEQYF
TGTGCCAGCACCATCACGATAGGGAGTTACAGGGTCGAGCAGTACTTC
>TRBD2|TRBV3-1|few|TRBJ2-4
CASSHPLTSGRPLAKNIQYF
TGTGCCAGCAGCCATCCCTTGACTAGCGGGAGACCCCTAGCCAAAAACATTCAGTACTTC
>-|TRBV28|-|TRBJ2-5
CASSLPGLGVETQYF
TGTGCCAGCAGCTTACCGGGGCTAGGGGTGGAGACCCAGTACTTC
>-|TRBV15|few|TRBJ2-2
CATSKRDTGELFF
TGTGCCACCAGCAAGAGGGACACCGGGGAGCTGTTTTTT
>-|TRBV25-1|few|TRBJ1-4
CASSESRNSPNEKLFF
TGTGCCAGCAGTGAAAGCCGGAACAGCCCTAATGAAAAACTGTTTTTT
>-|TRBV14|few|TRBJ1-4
CASSRGQARTDEKLFF
TGTGCCAGCAGCCGGGGGCAGGCCCGCACGGATGAAAAACTGTTTTTT
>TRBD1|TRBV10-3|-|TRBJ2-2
CAISFGQARSGELFF
TGTGCCATCAGTTTCGGACAGGCAAGAAGCGGGGAGCTGTTTTTT
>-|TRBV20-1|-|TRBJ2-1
CSLSNFRFGEQFF
TGCAGTCTGTCTAATTTTAGGTTCGGTGAGCAGTTCTTC
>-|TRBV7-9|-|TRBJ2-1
CASRPDANEQFF
TGTGCCAGCAGACCGGACGCAAATGAGCAGTTCTTC
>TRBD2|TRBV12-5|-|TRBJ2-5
CASGPIAGVGQETQYF
TGTGCTAGTGGTCCGATAGCGGGAGTCGGCCAAGAGACCCAGTACTTC
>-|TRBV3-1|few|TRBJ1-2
CASSPLRGAQGGYTF
TGTGCCAGCAGCCCCCTCCGCGGCGCCCAAGGGGGCTACACCTTC
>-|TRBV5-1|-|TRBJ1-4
CASSPRGGTEKLFF
TGCGCCAGCAGCCCACGCGGGGGGACTGAAAAACTGTTTTTT
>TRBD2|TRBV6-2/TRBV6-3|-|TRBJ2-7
CASSSPRGSGAPYERYF
TGTGCCAGCAGCTCCCCTCGGGGTAGCGGGGCTCCCTACGAGCGGTACTTC
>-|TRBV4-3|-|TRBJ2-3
CASSRGDTTDTQYF
TGCGCCAGCAGCCGTGGGGATACCACAGATACGCAGTATTTT
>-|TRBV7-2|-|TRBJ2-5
CASSLVRGAWETQYF
TGTGCCAGCAGCTTAGTTCGCGGGGCTTGGGAGACCCAGTACTTC
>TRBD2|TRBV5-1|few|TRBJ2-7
CASSLYRRESHEQYF
TGCGCCAGCAGCTTGTACCGGCGGGAGTCCCACGAGCAGTACTTC
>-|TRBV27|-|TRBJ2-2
CASSTTDRNTGELFF
TGTGCCAGCAGTACGACGGACAGGAACACCGGGGAGCTGTTTTTT
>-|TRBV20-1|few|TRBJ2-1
CSASLGPSYNEQFF
TGCAGTGCTTCATTGGGGCCCTCCTACAATGAGCAGTTCTTC
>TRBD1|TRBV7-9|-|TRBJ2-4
CASSNRGMGNIQYF
TGTGCCAGCAGCAACAGGGGGATGGGAAACATTCAGTACTTC
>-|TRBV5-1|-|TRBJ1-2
CASSLGQLNYGYTF
TGCGCCAGCAGCTTGGGACAGCTGAACTATGGCTACACCTTC
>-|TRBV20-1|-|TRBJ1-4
CSARDRGNEKLFF
TGCAGTGCTAGAGATCGCGGCAATGAAAAACTGTTTTTT
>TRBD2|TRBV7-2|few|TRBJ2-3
CASSLWTSSSTDTQYF
TGTGCCAGCAGCCTGTGGACTAGCTCTAGCACAGATACGCAGTATTTT
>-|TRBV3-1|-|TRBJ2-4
CASSQVGGGRGQYF
TGTGCCAGCAGCCAAGTGGGTGGGGGAAGAGGTCAGTACTTC
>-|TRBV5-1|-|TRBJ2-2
CASRTPDYTGELFF
TGCGCCAGCAGGACCCCAGATTACACCGGGGAGCTGTTTTTT
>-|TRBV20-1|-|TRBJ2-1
CSARDLLGNEQFF
TGCAGTGCTAGAGATTTACTTGGCAATGAGCAGTTCTTC
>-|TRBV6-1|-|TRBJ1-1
CASSTDSGTEAFF
TGTGCCAGCAGTACAGACTCTGGAACTGAAGCTTTCTTT